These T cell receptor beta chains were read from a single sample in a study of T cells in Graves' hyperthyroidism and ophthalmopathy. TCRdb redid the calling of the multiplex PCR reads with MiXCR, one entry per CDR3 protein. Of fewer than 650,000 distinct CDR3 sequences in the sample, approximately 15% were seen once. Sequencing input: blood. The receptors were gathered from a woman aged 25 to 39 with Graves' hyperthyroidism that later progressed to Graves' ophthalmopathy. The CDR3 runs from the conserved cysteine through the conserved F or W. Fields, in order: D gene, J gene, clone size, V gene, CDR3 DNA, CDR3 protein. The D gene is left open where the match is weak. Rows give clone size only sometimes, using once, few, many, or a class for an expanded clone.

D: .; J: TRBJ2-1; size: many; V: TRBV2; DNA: TGTGCCAGCAGTGATTGGGGGAGGAGTAAGATTGAGCAGTTCTTC; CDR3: CASSDWGRSKIEQFF
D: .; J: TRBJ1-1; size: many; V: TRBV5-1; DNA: TGCGCCAGCAGTTATAACACGGACGCGAGGACGACTGAAGCTTTCTTT; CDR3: CASSYNTDARTTEAFF
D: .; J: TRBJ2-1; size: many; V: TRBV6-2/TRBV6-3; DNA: TGTGCCAGCAGTTACCCCGGACAGCGAGGCGACAGAAGGAATGAGCAGTTCTTC; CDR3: CASSYPGQRGDRRNEQFF
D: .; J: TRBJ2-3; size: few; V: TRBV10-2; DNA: TGCGCCAGCAGTGAGCCGATTCTCAGGGTGCAGTATTTT; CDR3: CASSEPILRVQYF
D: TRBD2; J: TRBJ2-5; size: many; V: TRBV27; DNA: TGTGCCAGCAGTTTCTACACGCTAGCGGGAGGGAGAGAGACCCAGTACTTC; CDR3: CASSFYTLAGGRETQYF
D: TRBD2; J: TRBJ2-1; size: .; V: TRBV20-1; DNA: TGCAGTGCTGGCCGACTAGCGGCTGACAATGAGCAGTTCTTC; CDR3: CSAGRLAADNEQFF
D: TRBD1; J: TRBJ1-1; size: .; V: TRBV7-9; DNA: TGTGCCAGCAGCTTTCAGGGGGATTCCACTGAAGCTTTCTTT; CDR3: CASSFQGDSTEAFF
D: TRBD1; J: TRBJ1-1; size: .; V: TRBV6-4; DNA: TGTGCCAGCACCATTCGGACAGGGAGGGGGACTGAAGCTTTCTTT; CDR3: CASTIRTGRGTEAFF
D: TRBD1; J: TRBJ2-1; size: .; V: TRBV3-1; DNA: TGTGCCAGCAGCCAAGGACAGGGCTATGAGCAGTTCTTC; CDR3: CASSQGQGYEQFF
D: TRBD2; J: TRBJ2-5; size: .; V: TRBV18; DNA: TGTGCCAGCTTTCTGGGACTAGCGGGATCGGAAGAGACCCAGTACTTC; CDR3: CASFLGLAGSEETQYF
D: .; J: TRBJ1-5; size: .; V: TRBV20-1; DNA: TGCAGTGCCCCGTGGGGGGTCCTCCGGTGGCCCCAGCATTTT; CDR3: CSAPWGVLRWPQHF
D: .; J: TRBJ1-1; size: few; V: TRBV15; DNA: TGTGCCACCAGCAGGGAAGCAGGGGTTTTAACTGAAGCTTTCTTT; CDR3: CATSREAGVLTEAFF
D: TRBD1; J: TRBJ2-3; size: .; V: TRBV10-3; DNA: TGTGCCATCGGGGGTGGCGAGGGGGCATCAGATACGCAGTATTTT; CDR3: CAIGGGEGASDTQYF
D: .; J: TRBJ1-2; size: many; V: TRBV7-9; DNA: TGTGCCAGCAGCCCCGACCTAGGGATGAGGGAGTATGGCTACACCTTC; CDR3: CASSPDLGMREYGYTF
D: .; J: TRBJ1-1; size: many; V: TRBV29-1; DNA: TGCAGCGTTGTTGGGCAGGTAGGCACTGAAGCTTTCTTT; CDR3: CSVVGQVGTEAFF
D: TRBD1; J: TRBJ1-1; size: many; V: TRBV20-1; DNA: TGCGGGGGACAGGGAAACACTGAAGCTTTCTTT; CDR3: CGGQGNTEAFF
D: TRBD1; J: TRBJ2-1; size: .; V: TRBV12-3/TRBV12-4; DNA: TGTGCCAGCAGTTTGGATACAGGGGGAAATGAGCAGTTCTTC; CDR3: CASSLDTGGNEQFF
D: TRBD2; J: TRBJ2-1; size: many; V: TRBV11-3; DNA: TGTGCCAGCAGCTTAGAGGGACTAGCGGGTGTTCGCGGAGAGTTCTTC; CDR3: CASSLEGLAGVRGEFF
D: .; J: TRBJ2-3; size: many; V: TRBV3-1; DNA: TGTGCCAGCAGCCAAGATACCGTCACAGATACGCAGTATTTT; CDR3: CASSQDTVTDTQYF
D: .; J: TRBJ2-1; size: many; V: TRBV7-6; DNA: TGTGCCAGTACCCAGTTGGGGTCGGGGGAGCAGTTCTTC; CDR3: CASTQLGSGEQFF
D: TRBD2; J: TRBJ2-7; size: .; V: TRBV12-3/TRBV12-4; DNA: TGTGCCAGCAGTTCACCGGGACTAGCGGGAGGGCCTCGATTGGGGCAGTACTTC; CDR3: CASSSPGLAGGPRLGQYF
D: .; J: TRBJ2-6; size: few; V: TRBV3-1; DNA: TGTGCCAGCAGCCAAGTAGGGGTCGGGGCCAACGTCCTGACTTTC; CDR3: CASSQVGVGANVLTF
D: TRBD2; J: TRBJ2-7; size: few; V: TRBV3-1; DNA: TGTGCCAGCAGCCAGCACCGTACTAGCGGGAGGAACTACGAGCAGTACTTC; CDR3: CASSQHRTSGRNYEQYF
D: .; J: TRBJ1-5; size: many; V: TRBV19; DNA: TGTGCCAGTACTCCGGTTCTATCTCAGAGGCAGCCCCAGCATTTT; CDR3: CASTPVLSQRQPQHF
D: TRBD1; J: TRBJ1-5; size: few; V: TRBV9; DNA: TGTGCCAGCGGACAGGGGGTTGATCAGCCCCAGCATTTT; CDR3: CASGQGVDQPQHF
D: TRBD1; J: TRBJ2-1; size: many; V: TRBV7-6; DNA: TGTGCCAGCAGCTCGACAGGGCATGGATACAATGAGCAGTTCTTC; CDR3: CASSSTGHGYNEQFF
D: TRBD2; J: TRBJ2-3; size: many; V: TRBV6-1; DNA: TGTGCCAGTCGTAGCGGGAAGAGCACAGATACGCAGTATTTT; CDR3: CASRSGKSTDTQYF
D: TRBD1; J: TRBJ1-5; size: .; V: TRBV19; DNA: TGTGCCAGTACTAAGACAGGGGCGGGTCAGCCCCAGCATTTT; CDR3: CASTKTGAGQPQHF
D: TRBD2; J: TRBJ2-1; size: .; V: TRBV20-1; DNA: TGCAGTGCTGGAGATCGACCAGCGGGAGGGCCGGGTGAGCGGTTCTTC; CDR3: CSAGDRPAGGPGERFF
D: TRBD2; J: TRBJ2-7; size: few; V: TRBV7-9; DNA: TGTGCCAGCAGCTTAGAAGGCGGGAGTTCCCCCTACGAGCAGTACTTC; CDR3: CASSLEGGSSPYEQYF
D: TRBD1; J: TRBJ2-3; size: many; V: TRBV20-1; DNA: TGCAGTGCTAACAGGGGCCACACAGATACGCAGTATTTT; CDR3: CSANRGHTDTQYF
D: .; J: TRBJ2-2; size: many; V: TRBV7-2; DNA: TGTGCCAGCAGCTTACGCCTAGCGTTTGACACCGGGGAGCTGTTTTTT; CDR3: CASSLRLAFDTGELFF
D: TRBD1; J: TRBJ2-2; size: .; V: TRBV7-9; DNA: TGTGCCAGCAGCCGTCGACAGGGGGCTAACACCGGGGAGCTGTTTTTT; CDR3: CASSRRQGANTGELFF
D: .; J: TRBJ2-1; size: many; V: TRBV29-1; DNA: TGCAGCGCTCAAGCGGGCCTGACCTACAATGAGCAGTTCTTC; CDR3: CSAQAGLTYNEQFF
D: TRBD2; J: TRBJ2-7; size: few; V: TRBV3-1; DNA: TGTGCCAGCAGCCAAGGCTCCTACGGACTAGCGGGAACCTACGAGCAGTACTTC; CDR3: CASSQGSYGLAGTYEQYF
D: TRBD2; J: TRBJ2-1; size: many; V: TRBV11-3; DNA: TGTGCCAGCAGCTTAAGGGCGGGAGGACTTGAGCAGTTCTTC; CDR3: CASSLRAGGLEQFF